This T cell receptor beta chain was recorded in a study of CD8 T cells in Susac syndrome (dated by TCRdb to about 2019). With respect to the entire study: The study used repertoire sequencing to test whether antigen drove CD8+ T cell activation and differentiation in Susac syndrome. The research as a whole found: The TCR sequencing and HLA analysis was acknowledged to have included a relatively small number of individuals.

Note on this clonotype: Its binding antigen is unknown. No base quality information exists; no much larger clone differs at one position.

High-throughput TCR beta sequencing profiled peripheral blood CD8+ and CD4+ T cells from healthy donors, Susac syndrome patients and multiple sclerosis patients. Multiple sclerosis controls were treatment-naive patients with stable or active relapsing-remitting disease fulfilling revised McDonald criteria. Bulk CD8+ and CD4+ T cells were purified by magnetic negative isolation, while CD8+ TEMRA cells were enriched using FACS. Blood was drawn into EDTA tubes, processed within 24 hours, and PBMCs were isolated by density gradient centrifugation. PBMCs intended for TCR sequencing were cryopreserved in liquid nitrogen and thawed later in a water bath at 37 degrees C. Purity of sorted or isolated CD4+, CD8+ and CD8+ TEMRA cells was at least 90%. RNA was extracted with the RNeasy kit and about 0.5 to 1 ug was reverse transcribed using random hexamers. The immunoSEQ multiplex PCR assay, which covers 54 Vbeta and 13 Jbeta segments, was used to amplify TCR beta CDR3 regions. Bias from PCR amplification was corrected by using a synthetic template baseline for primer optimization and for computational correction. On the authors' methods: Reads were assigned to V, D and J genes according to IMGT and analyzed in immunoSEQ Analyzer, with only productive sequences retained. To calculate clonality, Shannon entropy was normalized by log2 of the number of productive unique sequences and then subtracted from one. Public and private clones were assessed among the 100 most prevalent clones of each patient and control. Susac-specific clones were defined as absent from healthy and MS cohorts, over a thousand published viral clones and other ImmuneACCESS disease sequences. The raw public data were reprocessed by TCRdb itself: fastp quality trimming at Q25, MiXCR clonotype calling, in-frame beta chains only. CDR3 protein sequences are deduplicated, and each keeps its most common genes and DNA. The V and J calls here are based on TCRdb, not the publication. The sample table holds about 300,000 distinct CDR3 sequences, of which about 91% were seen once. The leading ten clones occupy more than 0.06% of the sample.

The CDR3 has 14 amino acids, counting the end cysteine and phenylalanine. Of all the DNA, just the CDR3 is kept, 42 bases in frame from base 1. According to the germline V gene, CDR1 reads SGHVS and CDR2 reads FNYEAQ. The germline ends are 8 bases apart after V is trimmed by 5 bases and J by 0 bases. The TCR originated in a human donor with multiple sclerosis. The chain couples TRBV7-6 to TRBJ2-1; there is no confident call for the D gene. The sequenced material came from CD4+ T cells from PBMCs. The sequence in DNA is TGTGCCAGCAGCCCCGTGGGCTCCTACAATGAGCAGTTCTTC. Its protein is CASSPVGSYNEQFF.